This T cell receptor beta chain was identified during a study of blood T cell repertoires in COVID-19. The assay was immunoSEQ multiplex PCR, and TCRdb's table has in-frame clones only and misses some. Of 150,000 or so clones listed, roughly 86% are singletons. Germline lookup yields CDR1 SEHNR and CDR2 FQNEAQ (reference sequence). The CDR3 sequence is 13 residues long. The ends were cut back, 1 base at V and 3 bases at J, with 7 bases in the middle. This TCR came from a human donor with acute or convalescent COVID-19. The donor label of this sample is uncertain. The V call is TRBV7-9, the J call TRBJ2-7; D is undetermined. The sample was peripheral blood. CDR3 in DNA: TGTGCCAGCAGCTTAGTACAGAACTACGAGCAGTACTTC. Its translation is CASSLVQNYEQYF. Full variable domain (remainder filled in from reference TRBV7-9 and TRBJ2-7): DTGVSQNPRHKITKRGQNVTFRCDPISEHNRLYWYRQTLGQGPEFLTYFQNEAQLEKSRLLSDRFSAERPKGSFSTLEIQRTEQGDSAMYLCASSLVQNYEQYFGPGTRLTVT.